Listed here are 27 T cell receptor beta chains from one sample, sequenced in a study of T-cell memory formation after mild COVID-19. TCRdb called the 5' RACE reads again in MiXCR, with one record for every CDR3 protein. This table holds about 190,000 distinct CDR3 sequences, approximately 16% found once. Sequenced material: PBMCs or a T cell subset sorted from them (not recorded which). The receptors derive from an adult woman who had mild COVID-19 (a few samples of this study predate the infection). Cell type and time point are not known.

CDR3 sequence (DNA): TGTGCCAGCAGCCAAGACCCTACTAGCAATCAGCCCCAGCATTTT. Its translation is CASSQDPTSNQPQHF. The V call is TRBV3-1, the J call TRBJ1-5; D not certain. The CDR3 sequence is 15 residues long. Trimming stripped 0 bases from V and 0 bases from J, with 6 bases between. The germline V gene encodes CDR1 LGHDT and CDR2 YNNKEL (reference sequence).

V and J are TRBV29-1 and TRBJ1-6, with 11 positions matching TRBD1. The ends lost 6 bases at V and 8 bases at J; junction bases unmatched: 6. Per germline, CDR1 SQVTM and CDR2 ANQGSEA. The CDR3 consists of 14 residues. The DNA for the CDR3 is TGCAGCGTATCGGACAGGGGGCCCGATTCACCCCTCCACTTT. Its translation: CSVSDRGPDSPLHF.

This clonotype appeared a few times. The chain recombines TRBV12-3 or TRBV12-4 with TRBJ2-2; D gene ambiguous. This CDR3 comprises 15 residues. The V and J ends lost 5 bases and 1 base respectively, with 11 bases between them. This CDR3 reads CASSPPSRNTGELFF. The CDR3 region has the DNA TGTGCCAGCAGTCCTCCGTCCCGGAACACCGGGGAGCTGTTTTTT.

This clonotype was detected only a few times. The chain is built from TRBV6-5 and TRBJ1-2, with D possibly TRBD1 on 5 matching bases. The CDR3 length is 14 residues. With 0 bases removed from V and 8 bases from J, the gap between germline ends came to 13 bases. The germline CDR1 and CDR2 sequences are MNHEY and SVGAGI. The CDR3 region has the DNA TGTGCCAGCAGTTACTCCGGCAGGGATAAAGGCTACACCTTC. This gives the protein CASSYSGRDKGYTF.

This chain connects TRBV7-2 to TRBJ2-2, with TRBD2 matching 11 bases. The CDR3 spans 17 residues. Per germline, CDR1 SGHTA and CDR2 FQGNSA. J gave up 2 bases and V 1 base, and 3 bases lay outside the gene matches. The CDR3 loop is CASSLVLAGANTGELFF. As DNA, the CDR3 is TGTGCCAGCAGCTTAGTACTAGCGGGAGCTAACACCGGGGAGCTGTTTTTT.

This chain connects TRBV10-2 to TRBJ1-1; D is perhaps TRBD1 (5 bases). Trimming left V 5 bases short and J 2 bases short, with 9 bases between. The CDR3 is 13 amino acids. Germline CDR1 and CDR2: WSHSY and SAAADI. CDR3 region: CASSHQGNTEAFF. The CDR3 DNA reads TGCGCCAGCAGTCATCAGGGTAACACTGAAGCTTTCTTT.

The chain carries TRBV7-6 and TRBJ1-1; D remains ambiguous. The CDR3 runs 15 residues. The V end was cut by 1 base, the J end by 0 bases, with 9 bases between. In germline, CDR1 is SGHVS, CDR2 FNYEAQ. CDR3 protein: CASSLVRAVNTEAFF. The CDR3 DNA reads TGTGCCAGCAGCTTAGTAAGGGCGGTGAACACTGAAGCTTTCTTT. The complete variable domain, with remaining parts taken from reference TRBV7-6 and TRBJ1-1, reads GAGVSQSPRYKVTKRGQDVALRCDPISGHVSLYWYRQALGQGPEFLTYFNYEAQQDKSGLPNDRFSAERPEGSISTLTIQRTEQRDSAMYRCASSLVRAVNTEAFFGQGTRLTVV.

This clonotype was detected only a few times. The chain couples TRBV4-1 to TRBJ2-7, with D possibly matching TRBD2 (5 bases). The CDR3 runs to 12 residues. CDR1 MGHRA and CDR2 YSYEKL come from the germline V gene. The germline V and J ends were trimmed by 1 base and 9 bases, with 10 bases remaining between them. CDR3 nucleotides: TGCGCCAGCAGCCAAGTAGCGTCTCGGCAGTACTTC. Its protein product is CASSQVASRQYF.

The chain has TRBV20-1 and TRBJ2-3, with D possibly TRBD1 on 6 matching bases. There are 12 residues in the CDR3. The V end lost 7 bases, the J end lost 2 bases, and 10 bases lay between the germline ends. Germline lookup yields CDR1 DFQATT and CDR2 SNEGSKA (reference sequence). CDR3 sequence (DNA): TGCAGTGTGGGGGCGACCACAGATACGCAGTATTTT. Amino acid sequence: CSVGATTDTQYF.

This chain uses TRBV20-1 with TRBJ1-2; 9 nucleotides match TRBD1. Germline V gene lookup returns CDR1 DFQATT and CDR2 SNEGSKA (reference sequence). With 6 bases clipped from V and 9 bases from J, the junction kept 8 bases outside the gene matches. CDR3 length equals 12 residues. This CDR3 reads CSARGQGVSYTF. The DNA for the CDR3 is TGCAGTGCCCGGGGACAGGGCGTGAGCTACACCTTC.

This clonotype was counted a few times. This chain connects TRBV7-8 to TRBJ1-1; 11 nucleotides align to TRBD1. CDR1 and CDR2 from the germline V gene are SGHVS and FQNEAQ. CDR3 length: 14 amino acids. V gave up 4 bases and J gave up 3 bases; unmatched junction bases: 1. This chain's CDR3 is CASSSDRGHTEAFF. In DNA, the CDR3 is TGTGCCAGCAGCTCGGACAGGGGGCACACTGAAGCTTTCTTT.

This clonotype was detected only a few times. This chain uses TRBV11-3 with TRBJ2-1; TRBD2 matches 12 bases. Germline lookup yields CDR1 SGHNT and CDR2 YENEEA. The CDR3 runs 17 residues. V shed 1 base, J shed 6 bases, and the junction held 7 bases outside the gene matches. CDR3 in amino acids: CASSLGLLTSGSNEQFF. The CDR3, as DNA: TGTGCCAGCAGCTTAGGTTTGCTGACTAGCGGGAGCAATGAGCAGTTCTTC.

The chain links TRBV7-8 to TRBJ2-2; D perhaps matches TRBD2 (5 bases). Looked up from germline, CDR1 is SGHVS and CDR2 is FQNEAQ. Trimming removed 7 bases from V and 2 bases from J, with 35 bases in between. CDR3 length equals 22 residues. The CDR3 DNA reads TGTGCCAGCACCTCTATGGGAGCAGTGATTCACACACACAAAAAAAACACCGGGGAGCTGTTTTTT. Amino acids: CASTSMGAVIHTHKKNTGELFF. The complete variable domain, with remaining parts taken from reference TRBV7-8 and TRBJ2-2, reads GAGVSQSPRYKVAKRGQDVALRCDPISGHVSLFWYQQALGQGPEFLTYFQNEAQLDKSGLPSDRFFAERPEGSVSTLKIQRTQQEDSAVYLCASTSMGAVIHTHKKNTGELFFGEGSRLTVL.

This clonotype was counted at least ten times. Sequence at one end of the junction differs from germline and may be a read error. The genes are TRBV5-1 and TRBJ1-2, with 8 bases that match TRBD1. There are 13 residues in the CDR3. CDR1 is SGHRS and CDR2 is YFSETQ in the germline V gene. The CDR3 DNA is TGTGCCAGCAGTTTGACAGGGGACTATGGCTACACCTTC. It specifies CASSLTGDYGYTF.

A few counts support this clonotype. This chain uses TRBV7-2 with TRBJ2-1; D may be TRBD2 (6 bases). V lost 4 bases, J lost 7 bases, and 14 bases lay in between. CDR3 length equals 14 residues. Looked up from germline, CDR1 is SGHTA and CDR2 is FQGNSA. CDR3 sequence reads: CASSWGDSRNEQFF. The CDR3 DNA sequence: TGTGCCAGCAGCTGGGGGGACTCCCGTAATGAGCAGTTCTTC.

This clonotype was counted a few times. The rearrangement joins TRBV30 to TRBJ2-1; no clear D gene. CDR3 length equals 11 residues. Germline CDR1 reads GTSNPN; CDR2 reads SVGIG (reference sequence). The CDR3 sequence: CAKDSYNEQFF. CDR3 DNA sequence: TGTGCGAAAGACTCCTACAATGAGCAGTTCTTC.

This clonotype was recorded a few times. The V and J genes are TRBV7-9 and TRBJ2-2, with D perhaps TRBD2 (5 bases). Trimming removed 5 bases at V and 4 bases at J, with 8 bases between. Germline-derived CDR1 and CDR2 are SEHNR and FQNEAQ (reference sequence). CDR3 length: 13 amino acids. CDR3 sequence reads: CASSTSGTGELFF. The CDR3 DNA follows: TGTGCCAGCAGCACCAGCGGCACCGGGGAGCTGTTTTTT. Combining the CDR3 with reference TRBV7-9 and TRBJ2-2 gives the whole variable domain DTGVSQNPRHKITKRGQNVTFRCDPISEHNRLYWYRQTLGQGPEFLTYFQNEAQLEKSRLLSDRFSAERPKGSFSTLEIQRTEQGDSAMYLCASSTSGTGELFFGEGSRLTVL.

V is TRBV4-1 and J is TRBJ1-2, with TRBD1 identical over 9 bases. The CDR3 contains 15 residues. The V gene's germline CDR1 is MGHRA and CDR2 YSYEKL. Trimming at V came to 3 bases and at J to 2 bases, leaving 4 bases not matched to a gene. This chain's CDR3 is CASSHSTGGNYGYTF. Here the CDR3 DNA reads TGCGCCAGCAGCCATTCGACAGGGGGGAACTATGGCTACACCTTC.

This chain joins TRBV15 and TRBJ2-2; D possibly corresponds to TRBD1 (6 bases). CDR1 and CDR2 (germline): LNHNV, YYDKDF (reference sequence). V lost 0 bases and J 3 bases, leaving 14 bases between the germline ends. CDR3 length: 17 amino acids. The CDR3 reads CATSRDRRQAYTGELFF. The CDR3, as DNA: TGTGCCACCAGCAGAGATAGGCGACAGGCGTACACCGGGGAGCTGTTTTTT.

This clonotype has ten or more counts. V gene TRBV12-3 or TRBV12-4 combines with J gene TRBJ1-5, with a tentative D call TRBD1 (5 bases). The CDR3 sequence is 15 residues long. V was shortened by 5 bases and J by 2 bases, with 13 bases between the two germline ends. The CDR3 protein is CASSLMGDGNQPQHF. The CDR3 nucleotides read TGTGCCAGCAGTCTCATGGGGGACGGCAATCAGCCCCAGCATTTT.

This clonotype was counted a few times. J is TRBJ2-1 and V is TRBV7-2, with 9 bases matching TRBD2. This CDR3 contains 16 residues. V was pared by 0 bases and J by 6 bases, with 6 bases of the junction left unmatched. CDR1 and CDR2 from the germline V gene are SGHTA and FQGNSA. The CDR3 DNA reads as TGTGCCAGCAGCTTAGCGTCCAGCGGGAGGCCCAATGAGCAGTTCTTC. This translates into CASSLASSGRPNEQFF.

The table lists this clonotype with a few counts. V is TRBV29-1 and J is TRBJ1-5, with 8 bases identical to TRBD1. The V and J ends lost 4 bases and 1 base, in that order; junction bases with no gene match: 3. The CDR3 length is 14 residues. CDR1 is SQVTM and CDR2 is ANQGSEA in the germline V gene. Here the CDR3 DNA reads TGCAGCGTTGGACAGGGGACCAGCAATCAGCCCCAGCATTTT. Translating gives CSVGQGTSNQPQHF. Complete variable domain (other parts from reference TRBV29-1 and TRBJ1-5): SAVISQKPSRDICQRGTSLTIQCQVDSQVTMMFWYRQQPGQSLTLIATANQGSEATYESGFVIDKFPISRPNLTFSTLTVSNMSPEDSSIYLCSVGQGTSNQPQHFGDGTRLSIL.

V gene TRBV12-3 or TRBV12-4 combines with J gene TRBJ1-5; 8 bases fit TRBD1. V was clipped by 6 bases and J by 3 bases; unmatched bases: 7. The CDR3 covers 15 residues. CDR3 region: CASSFGTGPNQPQHF. The CDR3 region has the DNA TGTGCCAGCAGCTTCGGGACAGGCCCCAATCAGCCCCAGCATTTT.

V usage is TRBV6-1 and J usage is TRBJ1-2, with 7 bases aligning to TRBD1. Germline loops: CDR1 MNHNS, CDR2 SASEGT. The CDR3 loop spans 14 amino acids. V shed 1 base, J shed 8 bases, and the junction held 7 bases outside the gene matches. The CDR3 coding sequence is TGTGCCAGCAGTGAAGTCACAGGGGTAGGGGGCTACACCTTC. Translated, it gives CASSEVTGVGGYTF.

In its sample, this clonotype was seen a few times. This rearrangement joins TRBV4-1 to TRBJ1-4; 10 nucleotides align to TRBD1. From germline, CDR1 is MGHRA and CDR2 YSYEKL. V lost 1 base and J lost 8; bases outside the gene matches: 4. The length of the CDR3 is 15 residues. In DNA, the CDR3 is TGCGCCAGCAGCCAAGGACAGGGGGCTTGGGAAAAACTGTTTTTT. Residues: CASSQGQGAWEKLFF.

V and J are TRBV5-1 and TRBJ2-7; perhaps TRBD1 as D (5 bases). Between the trimmed V and J ends, which lost 2 bases and 3 bases, there was a span of 9 bases. The CDR3 has 13 residues. In germline, CDR1 is SGHRS, CDR2 YFSETQ. CDR3 in amino acids: CASSFEQDYEQYF. DNA of the CDR3: TGCGCCAGCAGCTTTGAACAGGACTACGAGCAGTACTTC.

This chain connects TRBV5-1 to TRBJ1-2; no clear D gene. CDR3 size: 13 residues. Germline V gene data show CDR1 as SGHRS and CDR2 as YFSETQ. The V end lost 2 bases, the J end lost 5 bases, and 10 bases lay between the germline ends. CDR3 amino acids: CASSFMSQYGYTF. The CDR3 DNA reads TGCGCCAGCAGCTTCATGTCCCAATATGGCTACACCTTC. Supplemented by reference TRBV5-1 and TRBJ1-2, the full variable domain reads KAGVTQTPRYLIKTRGQQVTLSCSPISGHRSVSWYQQTPGQGLQFLFEYFSETQRNKGNFPGRFSGRQFSNSRSEMNVSTLELGDSALYLCASSFMSQYGYTFGSGTRLTVV.